This T cell receptor (beta chain) was retrieved from a study of T cell clones after liver transplantation (dated by TCRdb to about 2019). Broadly, across the study: The samples were obtained from ITN030ST, a randomized trial that attempted immunosuppression withdrawal within 2 years after liver transplantation. As an antigen-independent comparator for donor-reactive sequences, third party-reactive TCRbeta sequences were also identified from pre-transplant MLRs. Of the eight recipients, three were HCV-positive, while the remaining recipients had been transplanted for non-autoimmune, non-viral indications. The subjects received no induction therapy and were kept on standard immunosuppression until randomization at 12-24 months post-transplant. Blood samples were taken pre-transplant, pre-randomization before withdrawal, and post-randomization after full withdrawal or failed withdrawal. The studied cohort comprised 8 liver transplant recipients, 3 classified as tolerant and 5 as non-tolerant. Donor-reactive T cell clones were identified by TCRbeta sequencing following a pre-transplant mixed lymphocyte reaction and were subsequently tracked in post-transplant blood. To count as tolerant, a recipient had to stay completely off immunosuppression for at least one year without liver enzymes climbing beyond twice the upper limit of normal.

High-throughput TCRbeta CDR3 sequencing of frozen genomic DNA was performed by immunoSEQ, with PCR amplification, mapping, bias correction and internal controls included. In the authors' own workflow: Productive rearrangements were kept, and unique TCRbeta sequences were defined by CDR3 nucleotide sequence plus V and J gene. For a sequence to be called donor-reactive, it needed a frequency of at least 0.01% and at least 5-fold expansion in CFSE-low cells compared with unstimulated pre-transplant cells. Minimum frequency thresholds were set for each subject based on the unstimulated sample with the lowest template count, ensuring at least 90% detection power. Repertoire turnover was measured by Jensen-Shannon divergence between the top 1000 TCRbeta sequences post- and pre-transplant. Changes in detection of donor-reactive sequences were assessed with two-sided Fisher's exact tests. The clones in this table, taken by TCRdb from immuneACCESS, are in-frame only. Not every clone is retained; where verified, under half of the shortfall comes from an unresolved V gene, and the cause of the rest is unknown. V and J calls plus clone size are reproduced from that table; the DNA served to infer D and trimming. Here the sample has 20,000 to 25,000 clones; roughly 74% occur a single time. Roughly 35% of the sample rests with the top ten.

General study outcomes and caveats: A greater decline was seen for donor-reactive sequences than for third party-reactive sequences, suggesting partial antigen-specific deletion unrelated to withdrawal success. Conclusions were preliminary, limited by small, heterogeneous patient numbers and non-standardized post-transplant time points. Without allograft tissue specimens, donor-reactive T cells may have migrated into the graft rather than being deleted. A significant post-transplant decrease in circulating donor-reactive CD4 TCRbeta sequences was observed in most of the 8 subjects, irrespective of tolerance or HCV status. When repertoire turnover was accounted for, significantly reduced detection of donor-reactive sequences was found in 7 of 8 subjects for CD4 and in 8 of 8 subjects for CD8. In a couple of subjects, low numbers of available donor cells limited the measurable donor-reactive repertoire.

Thawed unstimulated PBMCs were stained for CD3, CD4 and CD8 and FACS-sorted into CD3+CD4+ and CD3+CD8+ populations. All 8 studied subjects were randomized to immunosuppression withdrawal. The Qiagen DNeasy Blood and Tissue Kit was used for genomic DNA isolation. Here V drops 3 bases and J drops 5 bases, and the junction holds 5 bases not matched to any gene. CDR1 and CDR2 were assigned from the germline V gene (reference sequence) as LNHDA and SQIVND. The CDR3 covers 16 residues, taking in both the cysteine and the phenylalanine. This entry keeps only the CDR3 DNA: 48 bases, framed from base 1. Concerning this clone: The antigen it binds to is not known. Base qualities are not at hand, and no much larger clone is one base apart.

Recombination connected TRBV19 to TRBJ2-5; 14 nucleotides in the junction match TRBD2. Source: CD8+ T cells from blood, taken roughly 55 months after liver transplant. The TCR was taken from a human patient who received a liver transplant. Because of the transplant, the T cells may be the graft donor's rather than the patient's own. This receptor has the CDR3 CASSMGLAGVGETQYF. The DNA sequence is given as TGTGCCAGTAGTATGGGACTAGCGGGGGTAGGTGAGACCCAGTACTTC.